A single sample gave rise to the 7 T cell receptor beta chains below, sequenced in a study of OX40 agonist ivuxolimab in advanced cancers. The method was the immunoSEQ multiplex PCR assay. In TCRdb, the immuneACCESS table is reduced to in-frame sequences with V and J assigned. These tables do not hold every clone; where another copy was compared, an unresolved V gene accounts for under half, and the others remain unexplained. For this sample the table gives about 59,000 clones, of which 87% were detected only once. The ten largest clones capture 0.37% of the sample. The sequencing here drew on CD4+ or CD8+ T cells sorted from blood, taken in a trial of the OX40 agonist ivuxolimab. Receptor source: an adult with an advanced solid tumor such as melanoma, head and neck, liver or kidney cancer.

V is TRBV4-3 and J is TRBJ2-7, with D maybe TRBD2 (7 bases). Looked up from germline, CDR1 is LGHNA and CDR2 is YSLEER. V lost 2 bases, J lost 3 bases, and 14 bases lay in between. The CDR3 runs 15 residues. Written as DNA, the CDR3 is TGCGCCAGCAGCCAACAAGGGGGGGCTAACTACGAGCAGTACTTC. Translated, it gives CASSQQGGANYEQYF.

The V and J genes are TRBV19 and TRBJ1-1, with a possible D match to TRBD1 (6 bases). In germline, CDR1 is LNHDA, CDR2 SQIVND (reference sequence). V was trimmed by 5 bases and J by 8 bases, leaving 21 bases between them. The CDR3 is made up of 15 amino acids. CDR3: CASSASRGGAREAFF. DNA of the CDR3: TGTGCCAGTAGTGCCTCCCGGGGGGGGGCTAGGGAAGCTTTCTTT.

V is TRBV9 and J is TRBJ2-1, with D possibly being TRBD1 (5 bases). Germline CDR1 is SGDLS and CDR2 is YYNGEE. The V end was cut by 0 bases, the J end by 5 bases, with 9 bases between. This CDR3 has 14 amino acids. CDR3 region: CASSVEAGNNEQFF. In DNA form, the CDR3 reads TGTGCCAGCAGCGTAGAAGCAGGGAACAATGAGCAGTTCTTC.

The rearrangement uses TRBV6-6 and TRBJ1-3; 9 bases map to TRBD1. CDR3 length: 14 residues. In germline, CDR1 is MNHNY, CDR2 SVGAGI (reference sequence). V dropped 6 bases and J dropped 3; count of bases not matched to a gene: 3. Written as DNA, the CDR3 is TGTGCCAGCAGGCGACAGGGGGATGGAAACACCATATATTTT. Translation gives CASRRQGDGNTIYF.

This clone was recorded only once. V gene TRBV5-1 combines with J gene TRBJ2-6, with 9 bases identical to TRBD1. V was clipped by 2 bases and J by 1 base; unmatched bases: 1. The CDR3 totals 16 residues. In germline, CDR1 is SGHRS, CDR2 YFSETQ. DNA for the CDR3: TGCGCCAGCAGCTTAGGACAGGGGTCTGGGGCCAACGTCCTGACTTTC. Its protein product is CASSLGQGSGANVLTF.

The chain combines TRBV19 with TRBJ1-5; D may be TRBD1 (5 bases). V was shortened by 5 bases and J by 7 bases, with 18 bases between the two germline ends. The CDR3 runs 15 residues. Looked up from germline, CDR1 is LNHDA and CDR2 is SQIVND (reference sequence). The CDR3 loop reads CASSFPLGGGQPQHF. The CDR3 DNA is TGTGCCAGTAGTTTTCCTCTGGGGGGAGGACAGCCCCAGCATTTT.

The gene calls are TRBV5-6 and TRBJ2-4, with 7 bases matching TRBD2. The CDR3 is 16 amino acids. Trimming removed 4 bases from V and 3 bases from J; junction bases left unmatched: 10. Germline V CDR1 and CDR2: SGHDT, YYEEEE. CDR3 DNA: TGTGCCAGCAGCCCCCCCGGGGGGAGGGACAAAAACATTCAGTACTTC. This translates into CASSPPGGRDKNIQYF. Looking up the rest from reference TRBV5-6 and TRBJ2-4 gives the full variable domain: DAGVTQSPTHLIKTRGQQVTLRCSPKSGHDTVSWYQQALGQGPQFIFQYYEEEERQRGNFPDRFSGHQFPNYSSELNVNALLLGDSALYLCASSPPGGRDKNIQYFGAGTRLSVL.